The source of this T cell receptor (beta chain) is a study of shared clonotypes between healthy human individuals. Caucasian adults living in Nashville, Tennessee, provided all samples. TCRdb's table, derived via immunoSEQ multiplex PCR, lists solely in-frame clones and lacks some. This table holds some 1,600,000 clones, roughly 98% found once. The CDR3 has 11 residues. Germline V gives CDR1 MDHEN, CDR2 SYDVKM. V gave up 1 base and J gave up 5 bases, with 3 bases separating them. Material for sequencing was naive CD4+ T cells sorted from blood. Subset in this sample: CD45RA+ positively selected. The gene calls are TRBV28 and TRBJ2-7; unclear D gene. The TCR was taken from a man younger than 45 in good health. Here the CDR3 reads CASSLFDEQYF. The DNA for the CDR3 is TGTGCCAGCAGTTTATTTGACGAGCAGTACTTC.